Following are 15 T cell receptor beta chains from one sample sequenced in a study of blood T cell repertoires in COVID-19 (dated by TCRdb to the early 2020s). The library was built by means of the immunoSEQ multiplex PCR assay. The table was pulled from immuneACCESS by TCRdb, which kept in-frame rearrangements only. Such tables lose some clones; where checked, under half of the loss comes from unresolved V genes, and the rest has no known cause. Recorded for this sample are 240,000 or so clones; roughly 77% of them occurred a single time. Together, the top ten hold around 3.2% of the sample. The sequenced material came from peripheral blood. The receptors originated from a woman older than 75 with acute or convalescent COVID-19.

This chain uses TRBV2 with TRBJ1-4; no reliable D call. V shed 5 bases and J shed 0 bases, with 10 bases lying between them. The CDR3 runs 15 residues. Germline assignment: CDR1 SNHLY and CDR2 FYNNEI. The CDR3 DNA sequence: TGTGCCAGCAGTCACATACGTTCAACTAATGAAAAACTGTTTTTT. Protein: CASSHIRSTNEKLFF.

The chain uses TRBV5-4 and TRBJ2-5, with D maybe TRBD1 (6 bases). The CDR3 has 15 residues. Germline V gene sequence: CDR1 SGHNT, CDR2 YYREEE (reference sequence). V was clipped by 4 bases and J by 4 bases, with 17 bases between them. The CDR3 region has the DNA TGTGCCAGCAGCCCCGCCGGGCAGGGGACAGAGACCCAGTACTTC. Its protein product is CASSPAGQGTETQYF.

The V gene is TRBV2, the J gene TRBJ1-1; 7 bases fit TRBD1. The CDR3 has 14 residues. Losses at the gene ends were 3 bases for V and 4 bases for J; bases not matched to a gene: 5. Germline assignment: CDR1 SNHLY and CDR2 FYNNEI. CDR3 loop: CASSEAQGFTEAFF. CDR3 sequence (DNA): TGTGCCAGCAGTGAGGCACAGGGGTTCACTGAAGCTTTCTTT.

The chain combines TRBV6-5 with TRBJ1-1; no clear D. Between the trimmed V and J ends, which lost 6 bases and 3 bases, there was a span of 11 bases. Per the germline V gene, CDR1 is MNHEY and CDR2 is SVGAGI. The CDR3 loop spans 13 amino acids. CDR3 region: CASRSGSYTEAFF. The CDR3 coding sequence is TGTGCCAGCAGGTCCGGGAGCTACACTGAAGCTTTCTTT.

The rearrangement uses TRBV7-2 and TRBJ1-2; 9 nucleotides match TRBD1. Trimming cost V 3 bases and J 4 bases; bases outside gene matches: 6. The CDR3 is 15 amino acids. The V gene's germline CDR1 is SGHTA and CDR2 FQGNSA. CDR3 in amino acids: CASSLPGQGVYGYTF. DNA of the CDR3: TGTGCCAGCAGCTTGCCGGGACAGGGAGTCTATGGCTACACCTTC.

As to this clone: This may be a read error: a much more frequent sequence differs by one nucleotide. Other DNA sequences in the same sample also yield this CDR3. The chain is built from TRBV2 and TRBJ1-6; tentatively, D is TRBD1 (5 bases). The CDR3 extends over 14 amino acids. Germline CDR1 is SNHLY and CDR2 is FYNNEI. V shed 2 bases and J shed 3 bases, with 5 bases lying between them. The CDR3 sequence is CASSEQGYNSPLHF. The DNA of the CDR3 is TGTGCCAGCAGTGAACAGGGCTATAATTCACCCCTCCACTTT.

The chain is built from TRBV11-2 and TRBJ2-3; 8 nucleotides agree with TRBD2. Per germline, CDR1 SGHAT and CDR2 FQNNGV. This CDR3 comprises 16 residues. V trimming: 6 bases; J trimming: 2 bases; junction bases outside the gene matches: 10. The CDR3: CASRQELAEDTDTQYF. The CDR3 coding sequence is TGTGCCAGCAGGCAAGAACTAGCGGAAGACACAGATACGCAGTATTTT.

V usage is TRBV7-8 and J usage is TRBJ2-7; TRBD2 matches 11 bases. CDR1 and CDR2 (germline): SGHVS, FQNEAQ. After removal of 10 bases from V and 1 base from J, the junction contained 9 bases not matched to a gene. The CDR3 totals 15 residues. The CDR3 nucleotides read TGTGCCACCTCTCCGGGACTAGCGGTTTCCTACGAGCAGTACTTC. Its protein product is CATSPGLAVSYEQYF.

The chain uses TRBV11-2 and TRBJ2-1; 7 nucleotides line up with TRBD2. Trimming removed 5 bases from V and 10 bases from J; junction bases left unmatched: 8. Germline V gives CDR1 SGHAT, CDR2 FQNNGV. This CDR3 region has 13 residues. CDR3 coding DNA: TGTGCCAGCAGCCCCCGACTAGCCGGGGAGCAGTTCTTC. Translation gives CASSPRLAGEQFF. The variable domain in full, completed from reference TRBV11-2 and TRBJ2-1, reads EAGVAQSPRYKIIEKRQSVAFWCNPISGHATLYWYQQILGQGPKLLIQFQNNGVVDDSQLPKDRFSAERLKGVDSTLKIQPAKLEDSAVYLCASSPRLAGEQFFGPGTRLTVL.

V and J are TRBV6-5 and TRBJ1-2; 8 bases are a match to TRBD1. V dropped 4 bases and J dropped 4; count of bases not matched to a gene: 2. Per germline, CDR1 MNHEY and CDR2 SVGAGI. The CDR3 loop spans 13 amino acids. This chain's CDR3 is CASSLQGGYGYTF. CDR3 sequence (DNA): TGTGCCAGCAGTTTACAGGGGGGCTATGGCTACACCTTC.

The gene calls are TRBV6-5 and TRBJ1-1; possibly TRBD1 for D (6 bases). Looked up from germline, CDR1 is MNHEY and CDR2 is SVGAGI. Trimming shortened V by 0 bases and J by 11 bases, and 19 bases separated the two germline ends. This CDR3 has 15 residues. CDR3 residues: CASSYSIVVTGTAFF. The CDR3 bases are TGTGCCAGCAGTTACTCGATCGTAGTCACAGGGACGGCTTTCTTT.

The chain carries TRBV5-1 and TRBJ2-3, with D unresolved. Between the trimmed V and J ends, which lost 9 bases and 4 bases, there was a span of 6 bases. The CDR3 length is 10 residues. The germline V gene encodes CDR1 SGHRS and CDR2 YFSETQ. CDR3 protein: CATTADTQYF. The CDR3 coding sequence is TGCGCCACAACAGCAGATACGCAGTATTTT.

This chain links TRBV15 with TRBJ2-1; 13 nucleotides line up with TRBD2. The V and J ends lost 7 bases and 12 bases, in that order; junction bases with no gene match: 6. Germline V gene lookup returns CDR1 LNHNV and CDR2 YYDKDF (reference sequence). The CDR3 totals 13 residues. CDR3 sequence reads: CATKKGLAGSQFF. CDR3 bases: TGTGCCACCAAAAAGGGACTAGCGGGATCGCAGTTCTTC.

The chain carries TRBV27 and TRBJ1-1; D perhaps matches TRBD1 (6 bases). V lost 6 bases and J lost 0, with 14 bases in between. The CDR3 has 15 residues. Germline-derived CDR1 and CDR2 are MNHEY and SMNVEV (reference sequence). CDR3 amino acids: CASRRLDRMNTEAFF. CDR3 coding DNA: TGTGCCAGCAGACGCCTAGACAGGATGAACACTGAAGCTTTCTTT.

This chain joins TRBV6-6 and TRBJ1-6; D perhaps matches TRBD1 (5 bases). Per germline, CDR1 MNHNY and CDR2 SVGAGI (reference sequence). V gave up 6 bases and J gave up 6 bases, with 12 bases separating them. CDR3 length: 14 residues. CDR3 loop: CASSLGQVNSPLHF. The CDR3 nucleotides read TGTGCCAGCAGCCTTGGACAAGTTAATTCACCCCTCCACTTT.